This T cell receptor beta chain was obtained from a study of cytomegalovirus exposure and HLA in healthy donors. With regard to this clone: The antigen remains unidentified.

Findings of the study overall: Highly shared variants forming one cluster were likely a sequencing artifact. Earlier findings revealed that most TCR beta V segments proved productive either about 90% or about 30% of the time.

Germline CDR1 is SGHRS and CDR2 is YFSETQ. The junction had 8 bases not matched to a gene; V was cut back by 4 bases and J by 5 bases. The CDR3 covers 14 residues. Donors likely had unrecorded immune exposures despite being nominally healthy when sampled. The PCR employed 60 Vbeta primers together with 13 Jbeta primers. Original methodology: A later analysis tallied about 80 million unique TCR beta chains, about 11 million of them shared. Profiling relied on immunoSEQ multiplex PCR, and the TCRdb table lists in-frame clones only, not all of them. V and J calls and clone size come straight from that table; D and trimming were deduced from the DNA. The sample has 150,000 to 200,000 clones, roughly 79% seen once.

J is TRBJ2-7 and V is TRBV5-1; 8 bases fit TRBD1. The sequencing sample was made of PBMCs. This sequence was found in a man aged 18 to 30 in good health and CMV-seropositive. For the CDR3, the DNA is TGCGCCAGCAGCCCTCGGACAGGGAAAAACGAGCAGTACTTC. Its protein is CASSPRTGKNEQYF. Filled out from reference TRBV5-1 and TRBJ2-7, the complete variable domain reads KAGVTQTPRYLIKTRGQQVTLSCSPISGHRSVSWYQQTPGQGLQFLFEYFSETQRNKGNFPGRFSGRQFSNSRSEMNVSTLELGDSALYLCASSPRTGKNEQYFGPGTRLTVT.